Here is one TCR beta chain with its context. Its target is not known. The sample belongs to a study of vaccination and CD4 T cells after COVID-19. Background on the study: Comprising six males and four females, the convalescent participants counted two Hispanic individuals among them.

Cultured CD4+ T cell DNA was sequenced using the Oncomine TCR Beta short-read assay. The source of extracted genomic DNA was cultured CD4+ T cells. TCRdb re-analysed the PCR reads in MiXCR, keeping a single row per CDR3 protein. This sample has 25,000 to 30,000 distinct CDR3 sequences, with around 50% found just once. V lost 3 bases to trimming and J lost 5 bases; unmatched junction nucleotides: 9. The CDR3 has 15 amino acids. Germline V gene lookup returns CDR1 GTSNPN and CDR2 SVGIG (reference sequence). Treatment given: roughly ten-day PBMC culture with coronavirus spike peptide pools or control peptides (ViraFEST assay).

The origin of this receptor is a human donor who received a COVID-19 vaccine. This chain links TRBV30 with TRBJ2-1, with TRBD2 matching 8 bases. Sample: CD4+ T cells from blood, cultured in vitro, taken before SARS-CoV-2 vaccination. This CDR3 reads CAWSFSGDVDNEQFF. The DNA of the CDR3 is TGTGCCTGGAGCTTTAGCGGGGACGTCGACAATGAGCAGTTCTTC.